These T cell receptor beta chains were read from a single sample in a study of neoadjuvant anti-PD-1 for oral cavity cancer. TCRdb's table, derived via immunoSEQ multiplex PCR, lists solely in-frame clones and lacks some. The sample lists 84,000 or so clones, roughly 80% occurring once. The sequencing here drew on PBMCs, taken before nivolumab (anti-PD-1) treatment. All receptors come from a person aged 40-85 years with oral cavity squamous cell carcinoma. CDR3s include the opening cysteine and the closing phenylalanine or tryptophan. The order of the fields is V gene, D gene, J gene, clone size, CDR3 DNA, CDR3 protein. The D gene is left open where the match is weak. Size is stated for part of the rows, as once, few or many counts, or as a class when the clone is expanded.

TRBV15	TRBD1	TRBJ1-5	once	TGTGCCACCAGCGGCGACAGGGGGCTTGGTCAGCCCCAGCATTTT	CATSGDRGLGQPQHF
TRBV2	TRBD2	TRBJ2-2	.	TGTGCCAGCAGCGACGGACTAGCGGGAGGGGGCGGGGAGCTGTTTTTT	CASSDGLAGGGGELFF
TRBV5-6	TRBD2	TRBJ2-3	.	TGTGCCAGCAGCTTGTTAACGGTGGGTAAAGCGGGAGTACCTACGCAGTATTTT	CASSLLTVGKAGVPTQYF
TRBV29-1	TRBD2	TRBJ2-5	.	TGCAGCGTGAAGGATTTAGCGGGAGGGCCGGGGACCCAGTACTTC	CSVKDLAGGPGTQYF
TRBV12-2	.	TRBJ2-1	.	TGTGCAAGTCGCTTAGAGGAAGGGACTAGCAAGGGTGCCTACAATGAGCAGTTCTTC	CASRLEEGTSKGAYNEQFF
TRBV29-1	.	TRBJ2-5	.	TGCAGCGTTGAAGGGGCAGGGGTGGAGACCCAGTACTTC	CSVEGAGVETQYF
TRBV30	.	TRBJ1-3	few	TGTGCCTGGATGGTAGTCCGCGGTGGAAACACCATATATTTT	CAWMVVRGGNTIYF
TRBV14	.	TRBJ1-2	.	TGTGCCAGCAGCCCCCGAGACAGAATCTTCTATGGCTACACCTTC	CASSPRDRIFYGYTF
TRBV9	.	TRBJ2-1	.	TGTGCCAGCAGCGTCACCGGGACCACTCATCTATACGAGCAGTTCTTC	CASSVTGTTHLYEQFF
TRBV6-1	.	TRBJ2-1	.	TGTGCCAGCAGTGAACTCCAGGGAAGGGCAAGGAATGAGCAGTTCTTC	CASSELQGRARNEQFF
TRBV5-4	TRBD1	TRBJ2-5	.	TGTGCCAGCAGCCGGACAGGAGGACAGGCCCAGTACTTC	CASSRTGGQAQYF
TRBV6-5	.	TRBJ2-7	.	TGTGCCAGCAGTTACGTCCGGGGCCACGAGCAGTACTTC	CASSYVRGHEQYF
TRBV6-5	TRBD1	TRBJ1-1	.	TGTGCCAGCAGAACCCAGGGGGCGTACACTGAAGCTTTCTTT	CASRTQGAYTEAFF
TRBV11-1	.	TRBJ1-1	.	TGTGCCAGCAGCCCCGGGGGCTCGCTAGCTTTCTTT	CASSPGGSLAFF
TRBV18	.	TRBJ2-6	.	TGTGCCAGCTCGCGGGACTCCGCCGCTCGCTCTGGGGCCAACGTCCTGACTTTC	CASSRDSAARSGANVLTF
TRBV9	TRBD2	TRBJ2-3	.	TGTGCCAGCAGCCCAGGGACTAGCGGGAGGAACACAGATACGCAGTATTTT	CASSPGTSGRNTDTQYF
TRBV12-5	TRBD2	TRBJ2-1	.	TGTGCTAGTACTAGCGGGGCACTCAATGAGCAGTTCTTC	CASTSGALNEQFF
TRBV6-5	TRBD1	TRBJ1-5	.	TGTGCCGCGGGGACAGGGGTAAATCAGCCCCAGCATTTT	CAAGTGVNQPQHF
TRBV29-1	TRBD1	TRBJ2-5	.	TGCAGCGTTGATGCCCAGACAGGGCCTCAAGAGACCCAGTACTTC	CSVDAQTGPQETQYF
TRBV28	.	TRBJ2-7	.	TGTGCCAGCGCAAGTGCGGGGAATCGTGTTTACGAGCAGTACTTC	CASASAGNRVYEQYF
TRBV30	.	TRBJ1-1	few	TGTGCCTGGAGTGTAGGGGTAACAAGGACGGCTTTCTTT	CAWSVGVTRTAFF
TRBV5-4	TRBD2	TRBJ2-2	.	TGTGCCAGCAGCACCTCCGGGACTAGCGGCAACACCGGGGAGCTGTTTTTT	CASSTSGTSGNTGELFF
TRBV29-1	TRBD1	TRBJ1-1	.	TGCAGCGTTGCTCCGGGACAGCAAGCTTTCTTT	CSVAPGQQAFF
TRBV25-1	.	TRBJ1-3	.	TGTGCTTCCGGGGGCCCTGACGGAAACACCATATATTTT	CASGGPDGNTIYF
TRBV5-1	TRBD2	TRBJ2-7	.	TGCGCCAGCAGCTCCCAAACCCCAACTAGCGGGAGTTCCTACGAGCAGTACTTC	CASSSQTPTSGSSYEQYF
TRBV29-1	.	TRBJ1-1	few	TGCAGCGTTTCCCCCCGGGCAGGGAGTGAAGCTTTCTTT	CSVSPRAGSEAFF
TRBV11-2	.	TRBJ2-3	.	TGTGCCAGCAGCTTAACAGATACGCAGTATTTT	CASSLTDTQYF
TRBV19	TRBD1	TRBJ1-5	.	TGTGCCAGTAGCCCAGGGACAGGGAACGGTCTTAGCAATCAGCCCCAGCATTTT	CASSPGTGNGLSNQPQHF
TRBV11-2	TRBD1	TRBJ1-2	.	TGTGCCAGCAGCTTAGATACAGGGGGTAACTATGGCTACACCTTC	CASSLDTGGNYGYTF
TRBV2	TRBD2	TRBJ2-4	.	TGTGCCAGCAGGGCACTAGCGAACGGGGCCAAAAACATTCAGTACTTC	CASRALANGAKNIQYF
TRBV19	TRBD1	TRBJ2-7	.	TGTGCCAGTACCCCGGACAGGCTTTCCGAGCAGTACTTC	CASTPDRLSEQYF
TRBV5-1	.	TRBJ1-4	.	TGCGCCAGCAGCCCCGGGGGGGCGGATGAAAAACTGTTTTTT	CASSPGGADEKLFF
TRBV5-4	.	TRBJ2-1	once	TGTGCCAGCAGCTTAAAAACGGTCGACTTTCAGTTCTTC	CASSLKTVDFQFF
TRBV20-1	.	TRBJ1-1	.	TGCAGTGCTTCTAGAGCTGAAGCTTTCTTT	CSASRAEAFF
TRBV7-6	TRBD1	TRBJ2-7	.	TGTGCCAGCAGCTTATCCGGGGGCACAGGGGGATACGAGCAGTACTTC	CASSLSGGTGGYEQYF
TRBV29-1	.	TRBJ1-1	.	TGCAGGGTTGATTCGGGAGAGATAGTCGGAGCTTTCTTT	CRVDSGEIVGAFF
TRBV5-6	.	TRBJ1-2	few	TGTGCCAGCAGAGGACCCCTCTTTTATGGCTACACCTTC	CASRGPLFYGYTF
TRBV6-5	.	TRBJ2-5	.	TGTGCCAGCAGTAGTGAACGAGAGACCCAGTACTTC	CASSSERETQYF
TRBV29-1	.	TRBJ2-1	.	TGCAGCGTCCGTCCTACGGAATCCTCCTACAATGAGCAGTTCTTC	CSVRPTESSYNEQFF
TRBV2	.	TRBJ1-4	.	TGTGCCAGCAGGGATACTAATGAAAAACTGTTTTTT	CASRDTNEKLFF
TRBV5-1	.	TRBJ1-2	.	TGCGCCAGCAGCTTGGAGGGGAGTGGAGGCTACACCTTC	CASSLEGSGGYTF
TRBV19	TRBD2	TRBJ2-2	.	TGTGCCAGTAGGCTACTAGCGGGAGGGGCCGGGGAGCTGTTTTTT	CASRLLAGGAGELFF